This T cell receptor beta chain was documented in a study of shared clonotypes between healthy human individuals. In the original analysis: Junction-only sequences produced by ImmunoSEQ had no quality scores, so filtering differed. Measured with immunoSEQ multiplex PCR; TCRdb has only the in-frame clones, and not every one. That table supplies the V and J calls and clone size; D and trimming were determined from the DNA. The sample lists roughly 2.5 million clones; over 85% were seen once. This TCR came from a man younger than 35 in good health. The sequenced sample consisted of naive CD4+ T cells sorted from blood. Subset noted: CD45RA+ positively selected.

This chain's CDR3 is CASSFQHGAVDANQPQHF. The CDR3 DNA reads TGTGCCAGCAGTTTCCAACACGGGGCGGTCGATGCCAATCAGCCCCAGCATTTT. V is TRBV28 and J is TRBJ1-5, with D possibly matching TRBD1 (5 bases). Deletions cut 3 bases from V and 3 bases from J, with 21 bases between. This CDR3 has 18 residues. The germline CDR1 and CDR2 sequences are MDHEN and SYDVKM. The full variable domain, completed using reference TRBV28 and TRBJ1-5, is DVKVTQSSRYLVKRTGEKVFLECVQDMDHENMFWYRQDPGLGLRLIYFSYDVKMKEKGDIPEGYSVSREKKERFSLILESASTNQTSMYLCASSFQHGAVDANQPQHFGDGTRLSIL.